These 26 T cell receptor beta chains were sequenced from one sample in a study of blood T cell repertoires in COVID-19. The assay was immunoSEQ multiplex PCR, and TCRdb's table has in-frame clones only and misses some. The table includes fewer than 200,000 clones, roughly 84% detected once. Source material: peripheral blood. These receptors originate from an elderly woman with acute or convalescent COVID-19.

This clone was found a few times. The chain combines TRBV19 with TRBJ1-1, with D hard to call. Germline V gene lookup returns CDR1 LNHDA and CDR2 SQIVND (reference sequence). The length of the CDR3 is 13 residues. Trimming took off 4 bases at V and 6 bases at J, with 12 bases between the two ends. The CDR3 loop is CASSTTGMAEAFF. The CDR3 coding sequence is TGTGCCAGTAGTACGACCGGGATGGCTGAAGCTTTCTTT.

This clone has only one observation. The chain combines TRBV2 with TRBJ2-4; D possibly corresponds to TRBD2 (6 bases). CDR3 length equals 14 residues. The germline V and J ends were trimmed by 8 bases and 0 bases, with 11 bases remaining between them. Germline V gives CDR1 SNHLY, CDR2 FYNNEI. The CDR3, as DNA: TGTGCCAGCGTTCCGGGAGTAGCCAAAAACATTCAGTACTTC. This codes for CASVPGVAKNIQYF.

The chain carries TRBV5-1 and TRBJ1-2; D might be TRBD1 (5 bases). CDR1 and CDR2 from the germline V gene are SGHRS and YFSETQ. The CDR3 is made up of 17 amino acids. V shed 0 bases and J shed 2 bases, with 17 bases lying between them. CDR3 in amino acids: CASSLGPGSLQNYGYTF. The CDR3 coding sequence is TGCGCCAGCAGCTTGGGCCCAGGGTCCCTGCAGAACTATGGCTACACCTTC.

Here the CDR3 DNA reads TGTGCCAGCACCGGGGACAGGGGACAGCCCCAGCATTTT. Translated, it gives CASTGDRGQPQHF. The V call is TRBV7-8, the J call TRBJ1-5, with TRBD1 identical over 10 bases. The germline CDR1 and CDR2 sequences are SGHVS and FQNEAQ. J was trimmed by 7 bases and V by 7 bases; bases with no gene match: 4. The length of the CDR3 is 13 residues.

The chain combines TRBV6-5 with TRBJ2-7; unclear D gene. The germline V gene has CDR1 MNHEY and CDR2 SVGAGI. CDR3 length equals 12 residues. Trimming stripped 8 bases from V and 3 bases from J, with 11 bases between. CDR3 in amino acids: CASLSLSYEQYF. The DNA of the CDR3 is TGTGCCAGCCTATCGTTGAGCTACGAGCAGTACTTC.

The gene calls are TRBV9 and TRBJ2-3, with D uncertain. The CDR3 has 14 amino acids. Germline V gene data show CDR1 as SGDLS and CDR2 as YYNGEE. V was pared by 0 bases and J by 7 bases, with 12 bases between. The CDR3 bases are TGTGCCAGCAGCGTAGAAGCGACCTTGTATACGCAGTATTTT. Translated: CASSVEATLYTQYF.

This clone appeared a few times. The chain carries TRBV27 and TRBJ2-5; a weak D match, TRBD2 (7 bases). Trimming removed 2 bases at V and 4 bases at J, with 14 bases between. Per germline, CDR1 MNHEY and CDR2 SMNVEV (reference sequence). The CDR3 spans 15 residues. The CDR3, as DNA: TGTGCCAGCAGTTTAAAATACGGGGGGCGAGAGACCCAGTACTTC. Protein: CASSLKYGGRETQYF.

The V gene is TRBV5-8, the J gene TRBJ1-1, with 9 positions matching TRBD1. This CDR3 spans 16 amino acids. CDR1 is SGHTS and CDR2 is YDEGEE in the germline V gene. V was clipped by 3 bases and J by 2 bases; unmatched bases: 8. DNA of the CDR3: TGTGCCAGCAGCTCGACACGGACAGGGGTAAACACTGAAGCTTTCTTT. Encoded protein: CASSSTRTGVNTEAFF.

The chain links TRBV14 to TRBJ2-7, with 8 bases fitting TRBD2. The CDR3 is 14 amino acids. V was clipped by 1 base and J by 3 bases; unmatched bases: 2. The germline gives CDR1 SGHDN, CDR2 FVKESK. The CDR3: CASSQASGGYEQYF. The CDR3 DNA reads TGTGCCAGCAGCCAAGCAAGCGGGGGCTACGAGCAGTACTTC.

The rearrangement joins TRBV11-3 to TRBJ2-7; 9 positions agree with TRBD2. J lost 3 bases, V lost 1 base, and 4 bases had no gene match. The CDR3 loop spans 15 amino acids. Germline V gene sequence: CDR1 SGHNT, CDR2 YENEEA. CDR3 loop: CASSLGWTSVYEQYF. In DNA form, the CDR3 reads TGTGCCAGCAGCTTAGGCTGGACTAGCGTCTACGAGCAGTACTTC.

V and J are TRBV5-1 and TRBJ1-1, with D possibly being TRBD1 (6 bases). Germline values: CDR1 SGHRS, CDR2 YFSETQ. Trimming took 2 bases from V and 4 from J, leaving 15 bases between them. This CDR3 has 15 residues. DNA of the CDR3: TGCGCCAGCAGCTTAGGTCAGGGGAGGGTCACTGAAGCTTTCTTT. As protein: CASSLGQGRVTEAFF.

This chain uses TRBV6-6 with TRBJ1-4; D possibly corresponds to TRBD1 (6 bases). Germline CDR1 MNHNY, CDR2 SVGAGI (reference sequence). This CDR3 is 15 amino acids long. V was shortened by 7 bases and J by 0 bases, with 12 bases between the two germline ends. The DNA for the CDR3 is TGTGCCAGCATGGCGGGGGGCGCAACTAATGAAAAACTGTTTTTT. It is translated as CASMAGGATNEKLFF.

The V gene is TRBV2, the J gene TRBJ1-2; maybe TRBD1 (6 bases). The CDR3 length is 15 residues. The germline gives CDR1 SNHLY, CDR2 FYNNEI. V was pared by 6 bases and J by 2 bases, with 16 bases between. CDR3 sequence reads: CASRPSGGGNYGYTF. The CDR3 DNA sequence: TGTGCCAGCAGGCCCTCGGGGGGCGGGAACTATGGCTACACCTTC.

V gene TRBV19 combines with J gene TRBJ2-7; a possible D gene is TRBD1 (6 bases). The germline V gene encodes CDR1 LNHDA and CDR2 SQIVND (reference sequence). V lost 4 bases and J 2 bases, leaving 12 bases between the germline ends. The CDR3 runs 14 residues. CDR3 sequence reads: CASSTVTGAYEQYF. CDR3 nucleotide sequence: TGTGCCAGTAGTACCGTGACAGGCGCCTACGAGCAGTACTTC.

The V call is TRBV11-3, the J call TRBJ2-1, with a possible D match to TRBD2 (6 bases). This CDR3 comprises 15 residues. Germline CDR1 is SGHNT and CDR2 is YENEEA. V gave up 3 bases and J gave up 0 bases, with 9 bases separating them. CDR3 protein: CASSFSGPSYNEQFF. The CDR3 nucleotides read TGTGCCAGCAGCTTTAGCGGTCCCTCCTACAATGAGCAGTTCTTC. The variable domain in full, completed from reference TRBV11-3 and TRBJ2-1, reads EAGVVQSPRYKIIEKKQPVAFWCNPISGHNTLYWYLQNLGQGPELLIRYENEEAVDDSQLPKDRFSAERLKGVDSTLKIQPAELGDSAVYLCASSFSGPSYNEQFFGPGTRLTVL.

Points on this clone: The same CDR3 can be traced to other DNA sequences in this sample. The chain links TRBV9 to TRBJ2-1; 9 bases align to TRBD2. CDR1 and CDR2 (germline): SGDLS, YYNGEE. The CDR3 has 15 residues. J gave up 0 bases and V 2 bases, and 0 bases lay outside the gene matches. The chain's CDR3 is CASSVSGSSYNEQFF. The CDR3 region has the DNA TGTGCCAGCAGCGTTAGCGGGAGCTCCTACAATGAGCAGTTCTTC.

The CDR3 reads CASNLRQGGSPLHF. The CDR3 nucleotides read TGTGCCAGTAATTTAAGGCAGGGAGGTTCACCCCTCCACTTT. J is TRBJ1-6 and V is TRBV19; D may be TRBD1 (5 bases). CDR3 length: 14 residues. The ends were cut back, 7 bases at V and 9 bases at J, with 16 bases in the middle. CDR1 LNHDA and CDR2 SQIVND come from the germline V gene (reference sequence).

The chain couples TRBV6-4 to TRBJ2-1, with 10 positions matching TRBD1. Trimming cost V 0 bases and J 6 bases; bases outside gene matches: 2. Germline CDR1 is MRHNA and CDR2 is SNTAGT. The CDR3 has 15 residues. CDR3 DNA sequence: TGTGCCAGCAGTGACTCGACAGGGGGCCTCAATGAGCAGTTCTTC. This encodes CASSDSTGGLNEQFF.

This clone has only a few counts. This rearrangement joins TRBV9 to TRBJ2-7; the D gene is possibly TRBD2 (7 bases). CDR3 size: 15 residues. V was shortened by 0 bases and J by 2 bases, with 12 bases between the two germline ends. Germline CDR1 reads SGDLS; CDR2 reads YYNGEE. The CDR3: CASSVGGGRAYEQYF. DNA for the CDR3: TGTGCCAGCAGCGTAGGAGGGGGGAGGGCCTACGAGCAGTACTTC.

This chain connects TRBV11-2 to TRBJ2-2; TRBD2 matches 14 bases. The germline V gene has CDR1 SGHAT and CDR2 FQNNGV. V shed 5 bases, J shed 4 bases, and the junction held 6 bases outside the gene matches. The CDR3 runs 17 residues. The CDR3 coding sequence is TGTGCCAGCAGCAGACTAGCGGGAGGGCAAGGCACCGGGGAGCTGTTTTTT. Translation gives CASSRLAGGQGTGELFF.

The chain carries TRBV4-1 and TRBJ1-5; a possible D gene is TRBD1 (5 bases). The V gene's germline CDR1 is MGHRA and CDR2 YSYEKL. The CDR3 totals 16 residues. The V and J ends lost 0 bases and 1 base respectively, with 10 bases between them. The CDR3 region has the DNA TGCGCCAGCAGCCAAGAGCCCGACAGAAGCAATCAGCCCCAGCATTTT. As protein: CASSQEPDRSNQPQHF.

This chain connects TRBV30 to TRBJ1-1; TRBD1 matches 7 bases. V was pared by 5 bases and J by 11 bases, with 8 bases of the junction left unmatched. This CDR3 contains 11 residues. Germline values: CDR1 GTSNPN, CDR2 SVGIG (reference sequence). The CDR3 DNA sequence: TGTGCCTGGGTCAACAGGGGTTCGGCTTTCTTT. This translates into CAWVNRGSAFF.

V is TRBV9 and J is TRBJ1-2, with a possible D match to TRBD1 (5 bases). CDR3 length: 19 amino acids. Germline-derived CDR1 and CDR2 are SGDLS and YYNGEE. With 1 base removed from V and 6 bases from J, the gap between germline ends came to 28 bases. The CDR3 region has the DNA TGTGCCAGCAGCGTAAACCTTTCTCCGCGGGGGGGAGGCTTAAATGGCTACACCTTC. Residues: CASSVNLSPRGGGLNGYTF.

This clone has just one count. J is TRBJ1-1 and V is TRBV3-1 (or the pseudogene TRBV3-2); D is possibly TRBD1 (6 bases). CDR1 LGHDT and CDR2 YNNKEL come from the germline V gene (reference sequence). CDR3 size: 15 residues. The V end lost 4 bases, the J end lost 1 base, and 13 bases lay between the germline ends. The CDR3 coding sequence is TGTGCCAGCAGCCCGAAGGGGGTCCGGAACACTGAAGCTTTCTTT. It is translated as CASSPKGVRNTEAFF.

This chain uses TRBV9 with TRBJ2-5, with 7 nucleotides matching TRBD1. The V and J ends lost 0 bases and 4 bases, in that order; junction bases with no gene match: 15. Germline CDR1 SGDLS, CDR2 YYNGEE. The CDR3 is made up of 18 amino acids. The CDR3 DNA reads as TGTGCCAGCAGCGTAGACAGTCAGGGGGTTTGGGATAGAGAGACCCAGTACTTC. Translated: CASSVDSQGVWDRETQYF.

In its sample, this clone was seen once. J is TRBJ1-2 and V is TRBV5-1; possible D gene TRBD1, 5 bases. CDR1 is SGHRS and CDR2 is YFSETQ in the germline V gene. With 4 bases removed from V and 7 bases from J, the gap between germline ends came to 14 bases. The CDR3 spans 13 residues. For the CDR3, the DNA is TGCGCCAGCAGCCCTCAGACAGAAGGTGGCTACACCTTC. Its translation is CASSPQTEGGYTF.